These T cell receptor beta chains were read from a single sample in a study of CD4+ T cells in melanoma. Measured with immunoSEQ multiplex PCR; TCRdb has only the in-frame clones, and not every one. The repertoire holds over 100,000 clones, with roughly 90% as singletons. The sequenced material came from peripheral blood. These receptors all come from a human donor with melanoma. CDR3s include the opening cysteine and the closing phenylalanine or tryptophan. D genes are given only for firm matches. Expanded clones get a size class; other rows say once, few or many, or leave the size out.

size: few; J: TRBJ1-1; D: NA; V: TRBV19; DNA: TGTGCCAGTAGGGGACGGGGATTGAACACTGAAGCTTTCTTT; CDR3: CASRGRGLNTEAFF
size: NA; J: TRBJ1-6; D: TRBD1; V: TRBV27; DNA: TGTGCCAGCAGTTTCCGGGACAGGGGCATTCGTTCACCCCTCCACTTT; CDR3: CASSFRDRGIRSPLHF
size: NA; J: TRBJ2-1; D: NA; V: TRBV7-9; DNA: TGTGCCAGCAGCCCGAGGGACCCATACAATGAGCAGTTCTTC; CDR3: CASSPRDPYNEQFF
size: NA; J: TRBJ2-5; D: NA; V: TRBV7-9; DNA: TGTGCCAGCAGCTTAGGGGCGGGAGAGACCCAGTACTTC; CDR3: CASSLGAGETQYF
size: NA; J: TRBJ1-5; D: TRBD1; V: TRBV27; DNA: TGTGCCAGCAGTCCCGGGACAGGGGGCGGTCAGCCCCAGCATTTT; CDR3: CASSPGTGGGQPQHF
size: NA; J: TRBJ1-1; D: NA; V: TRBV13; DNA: TGTGCCAGCAGCTTGGTTGGGTTTGCTGAAGCTTTCTTT; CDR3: CASSLVGFAEAFF
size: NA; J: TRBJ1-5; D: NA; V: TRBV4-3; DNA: TGCGCCAGCAGCCAAGACAGGGGCCGCGCTCAGCCCCAGCATTTT; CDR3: CASSQDRGRAQPQHF
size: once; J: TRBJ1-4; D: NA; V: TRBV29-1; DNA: TGCAGCGGTGGCGGGGGATCTGAAAAACTGTTTTTT; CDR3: CSGGGGSEKLFF
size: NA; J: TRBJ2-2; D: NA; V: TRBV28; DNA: TGTGCCAGCAGTTTTCGCGGGGAGCTGTTTTTT; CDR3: CASSFRGELFF
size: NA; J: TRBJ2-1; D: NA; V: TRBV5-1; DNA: TGCGCCAGCAGTCTCGAGACCCTCTACAATGAGCAGTTCTTC; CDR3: CASSLETLYNEQFF
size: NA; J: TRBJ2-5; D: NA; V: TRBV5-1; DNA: TGCGCCAGCAGCCTGGGGTCCCGAGAAGAGACCCAGTACTTC; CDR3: CASSLGSREETQYF
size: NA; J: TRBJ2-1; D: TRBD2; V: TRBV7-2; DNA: TGTGCCAGCAGCCCAGCTAGCGGGACTAGCGGCTACAATGAGCAGTTCTTC; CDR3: CASSPASGTSGYNEQFF
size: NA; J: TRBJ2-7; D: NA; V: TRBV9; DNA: TGTGCCAGCCCTTGGGAGCAGTACTTC; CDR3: CASPWEQYF
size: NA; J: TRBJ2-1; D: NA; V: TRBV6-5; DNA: TGTGCCAGCAGCAGCAGGGTTAAGGTCAATGAGCAGTTCTTC; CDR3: CASSSRVKVNEQFF
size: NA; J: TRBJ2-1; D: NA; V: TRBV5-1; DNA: TGCGCCAGCAGCTTGGTGCGGAACTCCTACAATGAGCAGTTCTTC; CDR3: CASSLVRNSYNEQFF
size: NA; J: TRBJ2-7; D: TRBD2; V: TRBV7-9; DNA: TGTGCCAGCAGCTACGGGACTAGCGGGGGATTCGAGCAGTACTTC; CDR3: CASSYGTSGGFEQYF
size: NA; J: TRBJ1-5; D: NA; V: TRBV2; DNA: TGTGCCAGCAGTGAAATCGATCGGAATCAGCCCCAGCATTTT; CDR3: CASSEIDRNQPQHF
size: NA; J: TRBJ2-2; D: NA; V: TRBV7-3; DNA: TGTGCCAGCAGCACGACCGGGCCGGCGAACACCGGGGAGCTGTTTTTT; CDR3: CASSTTGPANTGELFF
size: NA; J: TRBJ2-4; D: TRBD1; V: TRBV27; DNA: TGTGCCAGCAGGCCGGGACAGGGTGCCAAAAACATTCAGTACTTC; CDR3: CASRPGQGAKNIQYF
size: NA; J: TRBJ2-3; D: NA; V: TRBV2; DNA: TGTGCCAGCAGTGAAGATGGAGGGGCAGATACGCAGTATTTT; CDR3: CASSEDGGADTQYF
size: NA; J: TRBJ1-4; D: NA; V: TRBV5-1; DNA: TGCGCCAGCAGCTCCCTGGGGGAAAAAAAACTGTTTTTT; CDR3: CASSSLGEKKLFF
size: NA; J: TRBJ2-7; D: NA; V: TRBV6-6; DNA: TGTGCCAGCAGTCCTGGGGTCCACGAGCAGTACTTC; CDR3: CASSPGVHEQYF
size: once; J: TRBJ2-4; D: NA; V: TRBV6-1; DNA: TGTGCCAGCAGTGAAGCGAGACGGGGAGCCAAAAACATTCAGTACTTC; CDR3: CASSEARRGAKNIQYF
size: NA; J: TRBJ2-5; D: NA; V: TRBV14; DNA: TGTGCCAGCAGCCAAGATTTGTTCCCCGGCGGGACCCAGTACTTC; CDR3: CASSQDLFPGGTQYF
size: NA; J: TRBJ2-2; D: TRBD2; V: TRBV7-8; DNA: TGTGCCAGCAGCTTAGAACTAGCGGGGGGCTCGGGGGAGCTGTTTTTT; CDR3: CASSLELAGGSGELFF
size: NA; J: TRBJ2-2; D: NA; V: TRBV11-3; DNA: TGTGCCAGCAGCCATACCTCCTTCGGGACAACCTTCACCGGGGAGCTGTTTTTT; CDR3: CASSHTSFGTTFTGELFF
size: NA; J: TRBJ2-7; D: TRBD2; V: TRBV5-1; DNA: TGCGCCAGCAGCATTACCGGGACTAGCGGATCAAAAAGGCTGGCGCAGTACTTC; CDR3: CASSITGTSGSKRLAQYF
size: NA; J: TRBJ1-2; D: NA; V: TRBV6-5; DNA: TGTGCCAGCAGGACACTGGCAGCAGCTAACTATGGCTACACCTTC; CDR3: CASRTLAAANYGYTF
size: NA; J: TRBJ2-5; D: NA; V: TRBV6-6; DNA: TGTGCCAGCAGTTGGCCTAGCTCGTACCAAGAGACCCAGTACTTC; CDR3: CASSWPSSYQETQYF
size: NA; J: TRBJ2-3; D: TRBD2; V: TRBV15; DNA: TGTGCCACCAGCAGAGCGGCTAGCGGACACCCCACAGATACGCAGTATTTT; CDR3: CATSRAASGHPTDTQYF
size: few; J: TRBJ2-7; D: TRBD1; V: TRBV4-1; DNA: TGCGCCAGCAGCCCCCTAGGGGGCGGGTCCTACGAGCAGTACTTC; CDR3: CASSPLGGGSYEQYF
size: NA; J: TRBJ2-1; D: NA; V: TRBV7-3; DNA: TGTGCCAGCAGCTTAGTTGGGGGGACATATTCCTACAATGAGCAGTTCTTC; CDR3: CASSLVGGTYSYNEQFF
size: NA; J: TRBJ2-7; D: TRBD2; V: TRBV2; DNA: TGTGCCAGCAGTTCTACTAGCGGGAGAGTCGGCTCCTACGAGCAGTACTTC; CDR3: CASSSTSGRVGSYEQYF
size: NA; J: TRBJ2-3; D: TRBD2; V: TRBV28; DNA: TGTGCCAACGCGCTAGCGGGCCGCCCCGATACGCAGTATTTT; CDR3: CANALAGRPDTQYF
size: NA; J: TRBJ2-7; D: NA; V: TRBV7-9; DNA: TGTGCCAGCAGCCTCCGGGACTACGAGCAGTACTTC; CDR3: CASSLRDYEQYF
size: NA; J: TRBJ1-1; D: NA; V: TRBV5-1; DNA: TGCGCCAGCAGCTTGGAGGTGTTGATGAACACTGAAGCTTTCTTT; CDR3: CASSLEVLMNTEAFF